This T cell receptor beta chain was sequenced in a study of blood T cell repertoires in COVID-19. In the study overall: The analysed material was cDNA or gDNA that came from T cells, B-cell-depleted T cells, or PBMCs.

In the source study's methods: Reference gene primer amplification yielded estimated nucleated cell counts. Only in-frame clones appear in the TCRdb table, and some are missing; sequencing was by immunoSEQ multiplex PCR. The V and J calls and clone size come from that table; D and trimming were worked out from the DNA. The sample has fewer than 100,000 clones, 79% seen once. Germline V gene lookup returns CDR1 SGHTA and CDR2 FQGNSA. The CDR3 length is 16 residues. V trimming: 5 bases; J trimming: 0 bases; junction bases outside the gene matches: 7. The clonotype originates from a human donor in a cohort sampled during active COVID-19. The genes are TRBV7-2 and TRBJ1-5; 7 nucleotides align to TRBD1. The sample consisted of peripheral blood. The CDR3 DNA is TGTGCCAGCAGCGCTGGGACAGCTTATAGCAATCAGCCCCAGCATTTT. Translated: CASSAGTAYSNQPQHF.